This passage covers 20 T cell receptor beta chains from one sample sequenced in a study of cytotoxic CD8 clonotypes in ibrutinib-treated CLL. Method: immunoSEQ multiplex PCR; TCRdb's copy keeps in-frame clones and lacks some. The sample has some 300,000 clones; 70% to 80% are singletons. This sample comprised PBMCs, obtained before ibrutinib treatment. The receptors here all came from a human donor with chronic lymphocytic leukemia.

This chain joins TRBV6-1 and TRBJ2-5; 10 bases align to TRBD2. The CDR3 length is 15 residues. The V and J ends lost 6 bases and 4 bases, in that order; junction bases with no gene match: 8. Germline V lookup: CDR1 MNHNS, CDR2 SASEGT. The CDR3, as DNA: TGTGCCAGCAGGAACCCGGGACTAGCGTCAGAGACCCAGTACTTC. It codes for CASRNPGLASETQYF.

CDR3 nucleotides: TGCGCCAGCAGCAGGGAGGTTAGCACAGATACGCAGTATTTT. It encodes CASSREVSTDTQYF. This sequence joins TRBV5-1 and TRBJ2-3; a weak D match, TRBD2 (6 bases). Trimming removed 4 bases at V and 0 bases at J, with 9 bases between. The CDR3 consists of 14 residues. In germline, CDR1 is SGHRS, CDR2 YFSETQ.

The chain links TRBV11-3 to TRBJ2-3; 13 nucleotides match TRBD2. Unmatched junction bases numbered 7, after V lost 4 bases and J lost 6 bases. The CDR3 contains 16 residues. CDR1 is SGHNT and CDR2 is YENEEA in the germline V gene. The CDR3 DNA reads as TGTGCCAGCAGCTCAGGGACTAGCGGGACCCAGGATACGCAGTATTTT. This gives the protein CASSSGTSGTQDTQYF. The complete variable domain, with remaining parts taken from reference TRBV11-3 and TRBJ2-3, reads EAGVVQSPRYKIIEKKQPVAFWCNPISGHNTLYWYLQNLGQGPELLIRYENEEAVDDSQLPKDRFSAERLKGVDSTLKIQPAELGDSAVYLCASSSGTSGTQDTQYFGPGTRLTVL.

This clone showed up just once. The V and J genes are TRBV6-1 and TRBJ2-7; a weak D match, TRBD1 (6 bases). V dropped 7 bases and J dropped 5 bases, with 18 bases sitting between them. Germline V lookup: CDR1 MNHNS, CDR2 SASEGT. This CDR3 is 14 amino acids long. This CDR3 is CASKKQGTINEQYF. In nucleotides, the CDR3 is TGTGCCAGCAAGAAACAGGGTACTATCAACGAGCAGTACTTC.

This clone came up a few times. V gene TRBV2 combines with J gene TRBJ2-7, with 9 bases that match TRBD1. The junction had 4 bases not matched to a gene; V was cut back by 6 bases and J by 4 bases. Germline assignment: CDR1 SNHLY and CDR2 FYNNEI. This CDR3 is built from 13 residues. In DNA form, the CDR3 reads TGTGCCAGCAGCGGGGACAGGGATTACGAGCAGTACTTC. Protein: CASSGDRDYEQYF.

V gene TRBV12-5 combines with J gene TRBJ2-1; 9 positions agree with TRBD2. Germline trimming cut 6 bases from V and 0 bases from J; bases unmatched to any gene: 3. In germline, CDR1 is LGHNT, CDR2 FRNRAP. This CDR3 has 15 amino acids. CDR3 bases: TGTGCTAGTGGACGTAGCGGGAGCTCCTACAATGAGCAGTTCTTC. Translating it yields CASGRSGSSYNEQFF.

This chain's CDR3 is CASSQDWAYEAFF. For the CDR3, the DNA is TGCGCCAGCAGCCAAGACTGGGCATACGAAGCTTTCTTT. The V gene is TRBV4-1, the J gene TRBJ1-1, with no clear D. The ends were cut back, 0 bases at V and 8 bases at J, with 10 bases in the middle. In germline, CDR1 is MGHRA, CDR2 YSYEKL. The length of the CDR3 is 13 residues.

This clone has more than one count but fewer than ten. This chain joins TRBV7-9 and TRBJ2-7, with TRBD2 identical over 11 bases. The CDR3 runs 16 residues. CDR1 and CDR2 (germline): SEHNR, FQNEAQ (reference sequence). J lost 3 bases, V lost 4 bases, and 8 bases had no gene match. The CDR3 protein is CASSYDTSGSHYEQYF. The CDR3 DNA is TGTGCCAGCAGCTACGACACTAGCGGGAGCCACTACGAGCAGTACTTC.

The chain joins TRBV4-2 to TRBJ2-2; D might be TRBD1 (6 bases). CDR1 is LGHNA, CDR2 YNFKEQ, per germline. Trimming pared 2 bases from V and 7 bases from J, leaving 14 bases between. CDR3 length: 15 amino acids. CDR3 sequence: CASSQLSGAFGELFF. The CDR3 bases are TGTGCCAGCAGCCAACTCTCAGGGGCCTTCGGGGAGCTGTTTTTT.

This clone was counted a single time. The chain carries TRBV5-6 and TRBJ1-5; a possible D gene is TRBD1 (5 bases). This CDR3 contains 15 residues. The V gene lost 4 bases and the J gene lost 4 bases, with 15 bases spanning the gap. CDR1 and CDR2 (germline): SGHDT, YYEEEE. The CDR3 loop reads CASSTGHGWNQPQHF. DNA of the CDR3: TGTGCCAGCAGCACAGGACATGGCTGGAATCAGCCCCAGCATTTT.

The chain has TRBV27 and TRBJ2-7; 7 nucleotides match TRBD1. The length of the CDR3 is 13 residues. V shed 6 bases and J 3 bases; nucleotides not matched to a gene: 5. CDR1 is MNHEY and CDR2 is SMNVEV in the germline V gene (reference sequence). The CDR3 reads CASSRQGGYEQYF. CDR3 bases: TGTGCCAGCAGCCGACAGGGTGGCTACGAGCAGTACTTC.

This chain links TRBV7-9 with TRBJ2-2, with D possibly matching TRBD1 (6 bases). CDR1 and CDR2 from the germline V gene are SEHNR and FQNEAQ (reference sequence). V was cut by 9 bases and J by 6 bases, with 14 bases left in between. The CDR3 totals 13 residues. CDR3 DNA sequence: TGTGCCAGTAGAACAGGGTTTCCCGGGGAGCTGTTTTTT. Translated, it gives CASRTGFPGELFF.

V usage is TRBV2 and J usage is TRBJ1-5; D is possibly TRBD1 (5 bases). V gave up 6 bases and J gave up 0 bases, with 9 bases separating them. Germline V gene lookup returns CDR1 SNHLY and CDR2 FYNNEI. This CDR3 region has 14 residues. CDR3 sequence reads: CASRQGNSNQPQHF. The CDR3 DNA is TGTGCCAGCAGGCAGGGAAATAGCAATCAGCCCCAGCATTTT.

In DNA form, the CDR3 reads TGTGCCAGCAGCGTAGCTGAAGCGGGAGTAGGTTACGAGCAGTACTTC. Translation gives CASSVAEAGVGYEQYF. This rearrangement joins TRBV9 to TRBJ2-7, with 8 bases fitting TRBD2. The germline V gene encodes CDR1 SGDLS and CDR2 YYNGEE. The length of the CDR3 is 16 residues. Trimming took 0 bases from V and 4 from J; bases not matched to a gene: 9.

CDR3 region: CASSQEGGRVNEQFF. The CDR3 DNA reads TGCGCCAGCAGCCAAGAAGGCGGGAGGGTAAATGAGCAGTTCTTC. The rearrangement joins TRBV4-1 to TRBJ2-1; 9 nucleotides align to TRBD2. CDR3 length: 15 amino acids. V lost 0 bases and J lost 7; bases outside the gene matches: 4. The V gene's germline CDR1 is MGHRA and CDR2 YSYEKL.

The genes are TRBV7-6 and TRBJ2-7; 7 bases match TRBD2. Germline V gene sequence: CDR1 SGHVS, CDR2 FNYEAQ. The CDR3 extends over 14 amino acids. The V segment lost 0 bases and the J segment 6 bases; nucleotides outside the gene matches: 5. The CDR3 nucleotides are TGTGCCAGCAGCTTAGCTTGGGGCGGGAGCGAGCAGTACTTC. This encodes CASSLAWGGSEQYF.

This chain connects TRBV11-2 to TRBJ2-1; 8 nucleotides line up with TRBD2. The CDR3 length is 16 residues. The V gene end was trimmed by 4 bases and the J gene end by 8 bases; junction bases not matched to a gene: 13. Per the germline V gene, CDR1 is SGHAT and CDR2 is FQNNGV. The CDR3 bases are TGTGCCAGCAGCTCGGCACGGGGGGGCTTAGTGGATGAGCAGTTCTTC. This gives the protein CASSSARGGLVDEQFF. The entire variable domain, with the rest obtained from reference TRBV11-2 and TRBJ2-1, is as follows: EAGVAQSPRYKIIEKRQSVAFWCNPISGHATLYWYQQILGQGPKLLIQFQNNGVVDDSQLPKDRFSAERLKGVDSTLKIQPAKLEDSAVYLCASSSARGGLVDEQFFGPGTRLTVL.

The genes are TRBV9 and TRBJ2-3; 12 bases match TRBD2. The length of the CDR3 is 18 residues. The junction had 11 bases not matched to a gene; V was cut back by 3 bases and J by 3 bases. Germline lookup yields CDR1 SGDLS and CDR2 YYNGEE. As DNA, the CDR3 is TGTGCCAGCAGCGCTTTACCTAGCGGGAGGGCCATAACAGATACGCAGTATTTT. The encoded protein is CASSALPSGRAITDTQYF.

The chain carries TRBV30 and TRBJ2-1; tentatively, D is TRBD1 or TRBD2 (5 bases each). The V end lost 3 bases, the J end lost 5 bases, and 14 bases lay between the germline ends. The CDR3 has 14 amino acids. The germline gives CDR1 GTSNPN, CDR2 SVGIG (reference sequence). The CDR3, as DNA: TGTGCCTGGAGCCCAGGGAGTTACGACAATGAGCAGTTCTTC. Amino acids: CAWSPGSYDNEQFF. Complete variable domain (other parts from reference TRBV30 and TRBJ2-1): SQTIHQWPATLVQPVGSPLSLECTVEGTSNPNLYWYRQAAGRGLQLLFYSVGIGQISSEVPQNLSASRPQDRQFILSSKKLLLSDSGFYLCAWSPGSYDNEQFFGPGTRLTVL.

This rearrangement joins TRBV18 to TRBJ1-1; D is undetermined. The CDR3 contains 13 residues. Germline loops: CDR1 KGHSH, CDR2 LQKENI. V was shortened by 2 bases and J by 9 bases, with 13 bases between the two germline ends. The CDR3 here is CASSPGASEKAFF. For the CDR3, the DNA is TGTGCCAGCTCACCAGGCGCAAGCGAAAAAGCTTTCTTT.